This entry lists 16 T cell receptor beta chains sequenced from one sample in a study of blood T cell repertoires in COVID-19. Only in-frame clones appear in the TCRdb table, and some are missing; sequencing was by immunoSEQ multiplex PCR. The table shows some 50,000 clones, with 80% to 90% occurring only once. The sample comprised peripheral blood. These receptor sequences come from a woman aged 70-85 years with active COVID-19.

The gene calls are TRBV5-1 and TRBJ2-1; perhaps TRBD1 as D (6 bases). The V end was cut by 3 bases, the J end by 7 bases, with 20 bases between. Per germline, CDR1 SGHRS and CDR2 YFSETQ. The CDR3 runs to 16 residues. Here the CDR3 reads CASSSMDSFGVNEQFF. CDR3 nucleotide sequence: TGCGCCAGCAGCTCGATGGACAGCTTTGGAGTGAATGAGCAGTTCTTC.

The chain recombines TRBV4-1 with TRBJ1-4; no clear D gene. CDR1 and CDR2 (germline): MGHRA, YSYEKL. Trimming removed 4 bases at V and 1 base at J, with 10 bases between. The CDR3 is made up of 15 amino acids. DNA for the CDR3: TGCGCCAGCAGCCGAGATTCGGTAACTAATGAAAAACTGTTTTTT. Translating gives CASSRDSVTNEKLFF.

The V call is TRBV7-2, the J call TRBJ2-1, with 12 bases lining up with TRBD2. Germline assignment: CDR1 SGHTA and CDR2 FQGNSA. V lost 5 bases, J lost 9 bases, and 8 bases stayed unmatched. The CDR3 extends over 15 amino acids. The CDR3 nucleotides read TGTGCCAGCAGCACCGCTAGCGGGAGGGTGAGTGAGCAGTTCTTC. This sequence encodes CASSTASGRVSEQFF.

The chain is built from TRBV19 and TRBJ1-6; 7 nucleotides align to TRBD1. Germline CDR1 LNHDA, CDR2 SQIVND (reference sequence). CDR3 length: 17 amino acids. J was trimmed by 7 bases and V by 3 bases; bases with no gene match: 12. The DNA of the CDR3 is TGTGCCAGTAGTATTGGGCCGGGGACAGCTATCAATTCACCCCTCCACTTT. It translates to CASSIGPGTAINSPLHF.

This sequence joins TRBV7-9 and TRBJ2-5, with D unclear. CDR3 length: 14 residues. V shed 5 bases and J shed 1 base, with 11 bases lying between them. CDR1 is SEHNR and CDR2 is FQNEAQ in the germline V gene (reference sequence). CDR3 bases: TGTGCCAGCAGCCCGCCCGGTTCCCAAGAGACCCAGTACTTC. It encodes CASSPPGSQETQYF.

The rearrangement links TRBV6-5 to TRBJ2-5; D remains unclear. The V gene lost 0 bases and the J gene lost 1 base, with 9 bases spanning the gap. The CDR3 extends over 15 amino acids. Germline V gene lookup returns CDR1 MNHEY and CDR2 SVGAGI. CDR3 DNA: TGTGCCAGCAGTTACTCGTGGGCCTTCCAAGAGACCCAGTACTTC. Translation: CASSYSWAFQETQYF.

This chain joins TRBV28 and TRBJ1-1, with a tentative D call TRBD1 (6 bases). The ends were cut back, 3 bases at V and 5 bases at J, with 19 bases in the middle. The CDR3 has 16 amino acids. Germline CDR1 MDHEN, CDR2 SYDVKM. As DNA, the CDR3 is TGTGCCAGCAGTTTGCCTGGCGGGGGCTTCGGTACTGAAGCTTTCTTT. Translation: CASSLPGGGFGTEAFF.

As for this clone: Other DNA sequences in this specimen translate into the identical CDR3. The chain has TRBV5-1 and TRBJ2-7, with 8 bases identical to TRBD2. V was clipped by 7 bases and J by 2 bases; unmatched bases: 8. CDR1 and CDR2 from the germline V gene are SGHRS and YFSETQ. This CDR3 has 14 amino acids. CDR3 in amino acids: CASGAGGRTYEQYF. DNA of the CDR3: TGCGCCAGCGGGGCGGGAGGTCGCACCTACGAGCAGTACTTC.

The chain is built from TRBV2 and TRBJ2-7; 7 nucleotides line up with TRBD1. The CDR3 loop spans 14 amino acids. Germline CDR1 is SNHLY and CDR2 is FYNNEI. Trimming removed 4 bases from V and 2 bases from J; junction bases left unmatched: 5. The CDR3 sequence is CASSAGTVPYEQYF. Written as DNA, the CDR3 is TGTGCCAGCAGTGCCGGGACAGTACCCTACGAGCAGTACTTC.

J is TRBJ1-4 and V is TRBV30, with TRBD1 matching over 10 bases. V was clipped by 0 bases and J by 6 bases; unmatched bases: 1. The CDR3 covers 14 residues. Germline V gives CDR1 GTSNPN, CDR2 SVGIG (reference sequence). CDR3: CAWSVTGGHEKLFF. DNA for the CDR3: TGTGCCTGGAGTGTGACAGGGGGCCATGAAAAACTGTTTTTT.

This clone came up a few times. The chain joins TRBV7-9 to TRBJ1-6; possibly TRBD1 for D (6 bases). There are 14 residues in the CDR3. Germline V gene lookup returns CDR1 SEHNR and CDR2 FQNEAQ (reference sequence). The V gene lost 3 bases and the J gene lost 10 bases, with 13 bases spanning the gap. The CDR3 is CASSFNRERSPLHF. CDR3 DNA: TGTGCCAGCAGCTTTAACAGGGAAAGGTCACCCCTCCACTTT.

The rearrangement links TRBV19 to TRBJ2-7, with 12 bases matching TRBD2. Germline V lookup: CDR1 LNHDA, CDR2 SQIVND (reference sequence). The CDR3 totals 15 residues. Trimming cost V 3 bases and J 2 bases; bases outside gene matches: 2. This chain's CDR3 is CASSMGLAGTYEQYF. The CDR3, as DNA: TGTGCCAGTAGTATGGGACTAGCGGGCACCTACGAGCAGTACTTC.

The J gene is TRBJ2-1, the V gene TRBV28, with 10 positions matching TRBD2. Germline assignment: CDR1 MDHEN and CDR2 SYDVKM. With 8 bases clipped from V and 8 bases from J, the junction kept 9 bases outside the gene matches. CDR3 length: 14 residues. The CDR3 coding sequence is TGTGCCAGCTCCGGGACTAGCGTTTTGGATGAGCAGTTCTTC. Translating gives CASSGTSVLDEQFF.

This clone was recorded only once. The genes are TRBV30 and TRBJ2-5, with 11 bases matching TRBD1. Trimming removed 3 bases from V and 5 bases from J; junction bases left unmatched: 8. This CDR3 has 15 residues. Germline assignment: CDR1 GTSNPN and CDR2 SVGIG (reference sequence). The CDR3 reads CAWRRGRTGGETQYF. The CDR3 nucleotides read TGTGCCTGGAGGAGGGGACGGACAGGGGGCGAGACCCAGTACTTC.

The V call is TRBV24-1, the J call TRBJ2-1, with D hard to call. The CDR3 consists of 12 residues. From germline, CDR1 is KGHDR and CDR2 SFDVKD. Trimming removed 4 bases at V and 10 bases at J, with 10 bases between. CDR3 region: CATSDPVAEQFF. The CDR3 nucleotides are TGTGCCACCAGTGACCCAGTGGCCGAGCAGTTCTTC.

This rearrangement joins TRBV5-1 to TRBJ1-2; D gene unclear. This CDR3 is 15 amino acids long. Trimming stripped 0 bases from V and 7 bases from J, with 16 bases between. Germline V gene sequence: CDR1 SGHRS, CDR2 YFSETQ. CDR3 nucleotides: TGCGCCAGCAGCTTGGTTGAGGGAGTTTTTTCTGGCTACACCTTC. As protein: CASSLVEGVFSGYTF.